The 21 T cell receptor beta chains reported below all come from one sample, sequenced in a study of blood T cell repertoires in COVID-19. The assay was immunoSEQ multiplex PCR, and TCRdb's table has in-frame clones only and misses some. This table holds a few hundred thousand clones, more than 75% found once. Sample: peripheral blood. The receptors come from a woman aged 45-59 years who had recovered from COVID-19.

The chain recombines TRBV29-1 with TRBJ2-1; weak D call: TRBD2 (6 bases). V was trimmed by 6 bases and J by 10 bases, leaving 16 bases between them. CDR3 length: 12 residues. Germline V gene lookup returns CDR1 SQVTM and CDR2 ANQGSEA. The chain's CDR3 is CSVRGALGEQFF. In DNA, the CDR3 is TGCAGCGTACGCGGGGCCCTTGGGGAGCAGTTCTTC.

This clone has only one observation. The gene calls are TRBV5-5 and TRBJ2-3; D unresolved. The CDR3 loop spans 16 amino acids. Looked up from germline, CDR1 is SGHKS and CDR2 is YYEKEE (reference sequence). Trimming cost V 2 bases and J 1 base, with 14 bases left between them. CDR3 sequence reads: CASSFRNSGGTDTQYF. The CDR3 DNA reads TGTGCCAGCAGCTTTCGGAACTCGGGTGGCACAGATACGCAGTATTTT.

This clone was seen once. The V gene is TRBV7-9, the J gene TRBJ2-3; TRBD1 aligns across 9 bases. The CDR3 is made up of 14 amino acids. V dropped 4 bases and J dropped 5; count of bases not matched to a gene: 4. Germline loops: CDR1 SEHNR, CDR2 FQNEAQ (reference sequence). The CDR3 sequence is CASSSTGGLDTQYF. For the CDR3, the DNA is TGTGCCAGCAGCTCCACAGGGGGCTTAGATACGCAGTATTTT.

The CDR3 sequence: CASTRTGFGEQYF. The CDR3 coding sequence is TGTGCCAGCACCAGAACAGGGTTCGGCGAGCAGTACTTC. J is TRBJ2-7 and V is TRBV7-9, with D possibly TRBD1 on 6 matching bases. Germline V gives CDR1 SEHNR, CDR2 FQNEAQ (reference sequence). The CDR3 covers 13 residues. The germline V and J ends were trimmed by 7 bases and 6 bases, with 16 bases remaining between them.

The chain couples TRBV6-2 or TRBV6-3 to TRBJ1-5; D remains ambiguous. The CDR3 is 13 amino acids. The V and J ends lost 5 bases and 4 bases respectively, with 9 bases between them. CDR1 is MNHEY, CDR2 SVGEGT, per germline. Here the CDR3 reads CASSPRPNQPQHF. The CDR3 DNA is TGTGCCAGCAGTCCCAGGCCTAATCAGCCCCAGCATTTT.

This clone was detected only a few times. The V call is TRBV9, the J call TRBJ1-1, with 7 bases aligning to TRBD1. The CDR3 runs 14 residues. The V segment lost 3 bases and the J segment 4 bases; nucleotides outside the gene matches: 6. Germline V gene data show CDR1 as SGDLS and CDR2 as YYNGEE. The CDR3 region is CASSDYRGGTEAFF. CDR3 sequence (DNA): TGTGCCAGCAGCGATTACAGGGGTGGCACTGAAGCTTTCTTT. The full variable domain, completed using reference TRBV9 and TRBJ1-1, is DSGVTQTPKHLITATGQRVTLRCSPRSGDLSVYWYQQSLDQGLQFLIQYYNGEERAKGNILERFSAQQFPDLHSELNLSSLELGDSALYFCASSDYRGGTEAFFGQGTRLTVV.

The sample holds one count of this clone. V is TRBV6-5 and J is TRBJ1-5, with a weak D call TRBD1 (6 bases). With 5 bases removed from V and 7 bases from J, the gap between germline ends came to 18 bases. From germline, CDR1 is MNHEY and CDR2 SVGAGI. The CDR3 has 15 residues. CDR3 sequence (DNA): TGTGCCAGCAGTCCTAGCGGGGGGGGCCAGCAGCCCCAGCATTTT. It is translated as CASSPSGGGQQPQHF.

V usage is TRBV2 and J usage is TRBJ2-5; a possible D gene is TRBD2 (5 bases). CDR3 size: 13 residues. Germline CDR1 is SNHLY and CDR2 is FYNNEI. Trimming cost V 5 bases and J 4 bases, with 11 bases left between them. In nucleotides, the CDR3 is TGTGCCAGCAGTTGGGAGTTCGTAGAGACCCAGTACTTC. Its protein product is CASSWEFVETQYF.

This clone has only a few counts. The chain has TRBV3-1 (or the pseudogene TRBV3-2) and TRBJ2-1; 10 positions match TRBD2. The CDR3 consists of 13 residues. V lost 0 bases, J lost 12 bases, and 2 bases stayed unmatched. Looked up from germline, CDR1 is LGHDT and CDR2 is YNNKEL (reference sequence). CDR3 nucleotides: TGTGCCAGCAGCCAAGAGAAGCGGGGGGGGCAGTTCTTC. Translated, it gives CASSQEKRGGQFF.

This chain joins TRBV5-1 and TRBJ2-1, with 11 bases matching TRBD2. Trimming at V came to 0 bases and at J to 6 bases, leaving 2 bases not matched to a gene. This CDR3 comprises 15 residues. Germline V gene lookup returns CDR1 SGHRS and CDR2 YFSETQ. The CDR3 coding sequence is TGCGCCAGCAGCTTGGTACTAGCGGGAGTCAATGAGCAGTTCTTC. This gives the protein CASSLVLAGVNEQFF.

The genes are TRBV7-2 and TRBJ1-2; 10 bases match TRBD1. The V segment lost 5 bases and the J segment 5 bases; nucleotides outside the gene matches: 5. The V gene's germline CDR1 is SGHTA and CDR2 FQGNSA. The CDR3 runs 14 residues. CDR3 region: CASSPPGQGYGYTF. In DNA, the CDR3 is TGTGCCAGCAGCCCTCCGGGACAGGGGTATGGCTACACCTTC.

The chain has TRBV7-9 and TRBJ1-2; TRBD1 is a possible D gene (6 bases). V lost 1 base and J lost 12, with 12 bases in between. CDR1 is SEHNR, CDR2 FQNEAQ, per germline (reference sequence). The CDR3 runs to 12 residues. DNA for the CDR3: TGTGCCAGCAGCTTAGTTTCGGGGGGCGACACCTTC. Its translation is CASSLVSGGDTF. Full variable domain (remainder filled in from reference TRBV7-9 and TRBJ1-2): DTGVSQNPRHKITKRGQNVTFRCDPISEHNRLYWYRQTLGQGPEFLTYFQNEAQLEKSRLLSDRFSAERPKGSFSTLEIQRTEQGDSAMYLCASSLVSGGDTFGSGTRLTVV.

This chain joins TRBV7-2 and TRBJ2-1, with 8 bases fitting TRBD2. CDR1 SGHTA and CDR2 FQGNSA come from the germline V gene. V shed 8 bases and J 4 bases; nucleotides not matched to a gene: 10. The CDR3 is 15 residues long. The CDR3 reads CASAMSGGLYNEQFF. In nucleotides, the CDR3 is TGTGCCAGCGCCATGAGCGGGGGCCTATACAATGAGCAGTTCTTC.

This chain uses TRBV28 with TRBJ1-2; TRBD1 is a possible D gene (6 bases). Germline assignment: CDR1 MDHEN and CDR2 SYDVKM. The CDR3 runs to 13 residues. Trimming stripped 6 bases from V and 3 bases from J, with 11 bases between. For the CDR3, the DNA is TGTGCCAGCAGCTCGGACAGCTACTATGGCTACACCTTC. Protein: CASSSDSYYGYTF.

This clone was counted a single time. The same CDR3 can be traced to other DNA sequences in this sample. The V and J genes are TRBV7-2 and TRBJ1-2, with D perhaps TRBD1 (6 bases). CDR1 is SGHTA, CDR2 FQGNSA, per germline. This CDR3 contains 13 residues. Trimming took 3 bases from V and 1 from J, leaving 6 bases between them. CDR3 DNA: TGTGCCAGCAGCTTGGACAGTAACTATGGCTACACCTTC. Protein: CASSLDSNYGYTF.

The CDR3 nucleotides are TGTGCCAGCAGTTCCAGCCGCCTCCGACAGGGGGAATACTCCTACGAGCAGTACTTC. Its translation is CASSSSRLRQGEYSYEQYF. The chain links TRBV6-2 or TRBV6-3 to TRBJ2-7; 9 nucleotides align to TRBD1. CDR3 length equals 19 residues. Germline CDR1 MNHEY, CDR2 SVGEGT. Losses at the gene ends were 4 bases for V and 0 bases for J; bases not matched to a gene: 16.

The chain is built from TRBV28 and TRBJ1-4; D remains unclear. Germline assignment: CDR1 MDHEN and CDR2 SYDVKM. The CDR3 has 13 residues. The V and J ends lost 6 bases and 3 bases respectively, with 8 bases between them. DNA for the CDR3: TGTGCCAGCAGAGAGGCAGCTAATGAAAAACTGTTTTTT. Translation: CASREAANEKLFF.

This clone was counted a few times. CDR3 sequence (DNA): TGCGCCAGCAGCCAAGAGTGGAGAGTCTCTGGAAACACCATATATTTT. This encodes CASSQEWRVSGNTIYF. The genes are TRBV4-1 and TRBJ1-3; no definite D call. CDR3 length equals 16 residues. CDR1 is MGHRA and CDR2 is YSYEKL in the germline V gene. Trimming cost V 0 bases and J 0 bases, with 9 bases left between them.

The chain couples TRBV19 to TRBJ2-1; no clear D. Looked up from germline, CDR1 is LNHDA and CDR2 is SQIVND (reference sequence). The CDR3 runs to 15 residues. The V and J ends lost 7 bases and 4 bases respectively, with 17 bases between them. CDR3 in DNA: TGTGCCAGTACAACGACTCCCTCATCTTACAATGAGCAGTTCTTC. As protein: CASTTTPSSYNEQFF. The complete variable domain, with remaining parts taken from reference TRBV19 and TRBJ2-1, reads DGGITQSPKYLFRKEGQNVTLSCEQNLNHDAMYWYRQDPGQGLRLIYYSQIVNDFQKGDIAEGYSVSREKKESFPLTVTSAQKNPTAFYLCASTTTPSSYNEQFFGPGTRLTVL.

The chain is built from TRBV25-1 and TRBJ1-1; D might be TRBD1 (5 bases). V was pared by 4 bases and J by 4 bases, with 16 bases between. This CDR3 region has 15 residues. Germline V CDR1 and CDR2: MGHDK, SYGVNS. CDR3 in DNA: TGTGCCAGCAGTGCTCCCGGTTGGGGGGGCACTGAAGCTTTCTTT. Translating it yields CASSAPGWGGTEAFF.

The chain couples TRBV5-1 to TRBJ1-2; 8 bases are shared with TRBD1. Germline V gene data show CDR1 as SGHRS and CDR2 as YFSETQ. The junction had 6 bases not matched to a gene; V was cut back by 1 base and J by 4 bases. The CDR3 has 15 amino acids. The CDR3 loop is CASSLSGGDGYGYTF. In DNA, the CDR3 is TGCGCCAGCAGCTTGTCAGGGGGCGATGGCTATGGCTACACCTTC.